The 6 T cell receptor beta chains below were found in one sample sequenced in a study of response to subunit inactivated influenza vaccine. TCRdb reprocessed the RT-PCR reads with MiXCR, giving one entry per CDR3 protein. The sample lists over 150,000 distinct CDR3 sequences, around a tenth occurring once. The material sequenced was non-naive T cells sorted from PBMCs, taken on the day of vaccination. The receptors originated from a man aged 50 or older who received an inactivated influenza vaccine.

The rearrangement uses TRBV7-2 and TRBJ2-3, with D perhaps matching TRBD2 (6 bases). The CDR3 covers 17 residues. Trimming removed 3 bases from V and 2 bases from J, with 18 bases in between. The V gene's germline CDR1 is SGHTA and CDR2 FQGNSA. The CDR3 DNA sequence: TGTGCCAGCAGCTTCGCCCTCTCGGGACTCTACACAGATACGCAGTATTTT. Residues: CASSFALSGLYTDTQYF.

The chain is built from TRBV4-1 and TRBJ2-5; a possible D gene is TRBD1 (6 bases). The CDR3 totals 16 residues. Germline V lookup: CDR1 MGHRA, CDR2 YSYEKL. V lost 3 bases to trimming and J lost 1 base, with 15 bases between them. The CDR3 sequence: CASSQSPRTAQETQYF. The CDR3 nucleotides are TGCGCCAGCAGCCAGTCCCCCAGGACAGCCCAAGAGACCCAGTACTTC.

This clonotype appeared a few times. The chain has TRBV20-1 and TRBJ2-5; TRBD2 agrees at 14 bases. With 3 bases clipped from V and 1 base from J, the junction kept 7 bases outside the gene matches. Germline values: CDR1 DFQATT, CDR2 SNEGSKA (reference sequence). There are 17 residues in the CDR3. CDR3 region: CSARGTSGRVSQETQYF. CDR3 coding DNA: TGCAGTGCTAGGGGGACTAGCGGGAGAGTAAGCCAAGAGACCCAGTACTTC.

This clonotype was seen ten or more times. The genes are TRBV6-2 or TRBV6-3 and TRBJ2-5; the match to TRBD2 covers 12 bases. The germline V gene has CDR1 MNHEY and CDR2 SVGEGT. The CDR3 length is 17 residues. V shed 2 bases and J 1 base; nucleotides not matched to a gene: 5. The CDR3 DNA reads TGTGCCAGCAGTTACCGTGGACTAGCGGGATTCCAAGAGACCCAGTACTTC. This gives the protein CASSYRGLAGFQETQYF.

This clonotype came up a few times. The CDR3 loop is CASSPGLAALSYEQYF. For the CDR3, the DNA is TGCGCCAGCAGTCCCGGACTAGCGGCGCTCTCCTACGAGCAGTACTTC. The V gene is TRBV5-1, the J gene TRBJ2-7; 10 bases fit TRBD2. Trimming removed 5 bases from V and 0 bases from J; junction bases left unmatched: 8. Germline V gene data show CDR1 as SGHRS and CDR2 as YFSETQ. This CDR3 is 16 amino acids long.

This clonotype was detected a few times. The chain has TRBV16 and TRBJ2-7, with TRBD2 matching over 9 bases. The CDR3 length is 14 residues. Trimming took 1 base from V and 7 from J; bases not matched to a gene: 5. Germline-derived CDR1 and CDR2 are KGHSY and FQNENV. The CDR3 DNA follows: TGTGCCAGCAGCCAATATGCGGGAGGGGGAGAGCAGTACTTC. Translating gives CASSQYAGGGEQYF.